The T cell receptor beta chain under discussion was sequenced for a study of OX40 agonist ivuxolimab in advanced cancers. The assay was immunoSEQ multiplex PCR, and TCRdb's table has in-frame clones only and misses some. The table has over 75,000 clones, more than 80% seen once. This CDR3 region has 16 residues. CDR1 is MDHEN, CDR2 SYDVKM, per germline. J was trimmed by 1 base and V by 3 bases; bases with no gene match: 7. Note on this clone: Its target is not known.

Points from the study as a whole: Among T cells, CD8+ cells averaged more expanded clones than CD4+ cells.

Exclusion applied to patients with autoimmune disease history or systemic immunosuppression. The chain employs TRBV28 and TRBJ1-2; 8 nucleotides line up with TRBD1. The TCR comes from an adult with an advanced solid tumor such as melanoma, head and neck, liver or kidney cancer. The sample in question was CD4+ or CD8+ T cells sorted from blood, obtained in a trial of the OX40 agonist ivuxolimab. DNA of the CDR3: TGTGCCAGCAGTTTCAGAGCCGACAGGGGTAACTATGGCTACACCTTC. As protein: CASSFRADRGNYGYTF.